One sample yielded the 29 T cell receptor beta chains listed below, sequenced in a study of human T cells and chemical hapten exposure. A single record per CDR3 protein comes from TCRdb applying MiXCR to the 5' RACE reads. The sample includes 130,000 or so distinct CDR3 sequences, 3.5% to 5% of them seen just once. The starting material, unfractionated whole blood, was used for total RNA extraction. These receptors all come from a female donor in good health.

This sequence joins TRBV25-1 and TRBJ2-5, with D possibly being TRBD2 (6 bases). The V and J ends lost 1 base and 0 bases respectively, with 15 bases between them. The CDR3 sequence is 17 residues long. The germline V gene encodes CDR1 MGHDK and CDR2 SYGVNS. The CDR3 region has the DNA TGTGCCAGCAGTGAATGGGATTCGGGCGGGGACCAAGAGACCCAGTACTTC. It specifies CASSEWDSGGDQETQYF.

There are many counts of this clonotype. V and J are TRBV12-3 or TRBV12-4 and TRBJ2-3; unclear D gene. The ends were cut back, 4 bases at V and 4 bases at J, with 9 bases in the middle. The CDR3 contains 13 residues. The CDR3 nucleotides are TGTGCCAGCAGTTACCTAATTCCAGATACGCAGTATTTT. Its protein product is CASSYLIPDTQYF.

The rearrangement uses TRBV12-3 or TRBV12-4 and TRBJ1-3, with D possibly TRBD1 on 5 matching bases. Trimming removed 5 bases from V and 3 bases from J, with 11 bases in between. The CDR3 is 14 amino acids. The CDR3 coding sequence is TGTGCCAGCAGTGTCCGGGACCTTGGAAACACCATATATTTT. This codes for CASSVRDLGNTIYF.

In its sample, this clonotype was seen many times. The rearrangement joins TRBV7-2 to TRBJ2-2, with D possibly matching TRBD2 (6 bases). This CDR3 has 14 residues. The V gene's germline CDR1 is SGHTA and CDR2 FQGNSA. Between the trimmed V and J ends, which lost 7 bases and 5 bases, there was a span of 14 bases. The CDR3 region has the DNA TGTGCCAGCAACCCCCTGGCGGGGACCGGGGAGCTGTTTTTT. Amino acid sequence: CASNPLAGTGELFF.

This clonotype was counted ten times or more. V gene TRBV18 combines with J gene TRBJ1-3, with TRBD1 identical over 12 bases. Germline CDR1 and CDR2: KGHSH and LQKENI. The CDR3 has 15 amino acids. V lost 2 bases and J lost 5; bases outside the gene matches: 1. CDR3 sequence reads: CASSPGTGGRNTIYF. Written as DNA, the CDR3 is TGTGCCAGCTCACCAGGGACAGGGGGCCGAAACACCATATATTTT.

This clonotype was detected ten times or more. V and J are TRBV6-6 and TRBJ2-7; D is unresolved. The CDR3 spans 14 residues. Trimming took 5 bases from V and 6 from J, leaving 17 bases between them. CDR1 is MNHNY, CDR2 SVGAGI, per germline (reference sequence). The CDR3 is CASSPTEPGLEQYF. The CDR3 bases are TGTGCCAGCAGTCCAACAGAACCCGGTCTCGAGCAGTACTTC.

This clonotype was seen repeatedly, ten times or more. V and J are TRBV4-2 and TRBJ1-2; D may be TRBD1 (5 bases). CDR3 length: 17 amino acids. In germline, CDR1 is LGHNA, CDR2 YNFKEQ. V was cut by 0 bases and J by 2 bases, with 16 bases left in between. DNA of the CDR3: TGTGCCAGCAGCCAAGATTCAAAATTTGGGGGAAACTATGGCTACACCTTC. Translating it yields CASSQDSKFGGNYGYTF.

This clonotype was seen at least ten times. The DNA of the CDR3 is TGCGCCAGCAGCCAGGACAGGGTTAGCGGAACTAATGAAAAACTGTTTTTT. This sequence encodes CASSQDRVSGTNEKLFF. V is TRBV4-3 and J is TRBJ1-4; 8 bases match TRBD1. CDR3 length equals 17 residues. V trimming: 3 bases; J trimming: 1 base; junction bases outside the gene matches: 7. The V gene's germline CDR1 is LGHNA and CDR2 YSLEER.

This clonotype was seen ten or more times. The chain employs TRBV20-1 and TRBJ1-2; D uncertain. CDR1 is DFQATT and CDR2 is SNEGSKA in the germline V gene (reference sequence). V dropped 0 bases and J dropped 5 bases, with 13 bases sitting between them. The CDR3 loop spans 14 amino acids. In DNA, the CDR3 is TGCAGTGCTAGAGATTGGTTAACAGCTTATGGCTACACCTTC. It is translated as CSARDWLTAYGYTF.

This clonotype was observed at least ten times. The V call is TRBV12-3 or TRBV12-4, the J call TRBJ1-1; D not certain. V lost 6 bases, J lost 8 bases, and 13 bases lay in between. This CDR3 has 12 residues. The CDR3 sequence is CASSPWATEAFF. The CDR3, as DNA: TGTGCCAGCAGCCCCTGGGCGACAGAAGCTTTCTTT.

This clonotype was found many times. The chain employs TRBV9 and TRBJ2-7; no clear D. Trimming removed 4 bases from V and 0 bases from J, with 5 bases in between. Per germline, CDR1 SGDLS and CDR2 YYNGEE. This CDR3 has 12 amino acids. The CDR3 DNA follows: TGTGCCAGCAGCCCCCACTCCTACGAGCAGTACTTC. Its translation is CASSPHSYEQYF.

The table lists this clonotype with many counts. V usage is TRBV9 and J usage is TRBJ1-1, with D unclear. Per germline, CDR1 SGDLS and CDR2 YYNGEE. This CDR3 has 15 amino acids. Trimming removed 0 bases from V and 2 bases from J, with 11 bases in between. Written as DNA, the CDR3 is TGTGCCAGCAGCGTAGCACACAGCAAAAACACTGAAGCTTTCTTT. Its protein product is CASSVAHSKNTEAFF.

This clonotype was detected only a few times. CDR3 loop: CASSTGLDTQYF. The CDR3 nucleotides are TGCGCCAGCAGCACAGGGTTAGATACGCAGTATTTT. V and J are TRBV5-1 and TRBJ2-3; D possibly corresponds to TRBD1 (6 bases). V dropped 4 bases and J dropped 5 bases, with 8 bases sitting between them. Germline CDR1 SGHRS, CDR2 YFSETQ. CDR3 size: 12 residues.

Many counts were recorded for this clonotype. The CDR3: CASSIFPGTDTQYF. The CDR3 nucleotides read TGTGCCAGTAGTATCTTCCCAGGCACAGATACGCAGTATTTT. V gene TRBV19 combines with J gene TRBJ2-3, with unresolved D. The CDR3 loop spans 14 amino acids. The germline V gene encodes CDR1 LNHDA and CDR2 SQIVND (reference sequence). Trimming cost V 3 bases and J 1 base, with 8 bases left between them.

The sample holds many counts of this clonotype. The chain joins TRBV29-1 to TRBJ2-2; the D call may be TRBD1 or TRBD2 (5 bases each). This CDR3 has 14 amino acids. CDR1 is SQVTM, CDR2 ANQGSEA, per germline. Trimming cost V 5 bases and J 3 bases, with 13 bases left between them. In nucleotides, the CDR3 is TGCAGCGTTAAGGGACCGAGGGACACCGGGGAGCTGTTTTTT. Translated: CSVKGPRDTGELFF.

This clonotype was observed at least ten times. The chain employs TRBV4-2 and TRBJ2-7; 8 bases agree with TRBD1. Germline CDR1 LGHNA, CDR2 YNFKEQ. J gave up 2 bases and V 4 bases, and 4 bases lay outside the gene matches. This CDR3 spans 14 amino acids. CDR3 nucleotide sequence: TGTGCCAGCAGCCGAATGGGACAGGCCTACGAGCAGTACTTC. Translating gives CASSRMGQAYEQYF.

This clonotype has a count of ten or more. CDR3 DNA: TGTGCCAGCTCACCCACTAGCAGATACACAGATACGCAGTATTTT. This translates into CASSPTSRYTDTQYF. The chain recombines TRBV18 with TRBJ2-3, with a possible D match to TRBD2 (6 bases). The CDR3 spans 15 residues. V was trimmed by 3 bases and J by 2 bases, leaving 12 bases between them. The germline V gene encodes CDR1 KGHSH and CDR2 LQKENI.

This clonotype was counted ten times or more. V is TRBV12-3 or TRBV12-4 and J is TRBJ2-3; D remains unclear. Trimming cost V 10 bases and J 2 bases, with 13 bases left between them. The CDR3 covers 13 residues. CDR3 protein: CATRAKTTDTQYF. For the CDR3, the DNA is TGTGCCACCCGCGCGAAAACCACAGATACGCAGTATTTT.

This clonotype appeared many times. The genes are TRBV27 and TRBJ2-3; TRBD2 matches at 8 bases. This CDR3 has 15 amino acids. Germline CDR1 is MNHEY and CDR2 is SMNVEV (reference sequence). The V segment lost 6 bases and the J segment 4 bases; nucleotides outside the gene matches: 9. CDR3 in amino acids: CASRSGGPRADTQYF. CDR3 DNA sequence: TGTGCCAGCAGGTCGGGGGGGCCAAGGGCAGATACGCAGTATTTT.

V usage is TRBV27 and J usage is TRBJ1-2, with TRBD1 identical over 8 bases. Germline V lookup: CDR1 MNHEY, CDR2 SMNVEV (reference sequence). V trimming: 2 bases; J trimming: 2 bases; junction bases outside the gene matches: 4. This CDR3 spans 15 amino acids. DNA for the CDR3: TGTGCCAGCAGTTTAAGCTGGACAGGGAACTATGGCTACACCTTC. Its protein product is CASSLSWTGNYGYTF.

In its sample, this clonotype was seen many times. The V gene is TRBV20-1, the J gene TRBJ2-3; D possibly corresponds to TRBD2 (7 bases). The CDR3 spans 17 residues. Per the germline V gene, CDR1 is DFQATT and CDR2 is SNEGSKA (reference sequence). Trimming cost V 0 bases and J 6 bases, with 22 bases left between them. CDR3 nucleotide sequence: TGCAGTGCTAGAGATTACCAGGGGACGCCGGGGGGCGATACGCAGTATTTT. Its protein product is CSARDYQGTPGGDTQYF.

Ten or more counts support this clonotype. The V gene is TRBV12-5, the J gene TRBJ2-1; D is ambiguous. This CDR3 spans 16 amino acids. Germline V gene data show CDR1 as LGHNT and CDR2 as FRNRAP. Between the trimmed V and J ends, which lost 0 bases and 5 bases, there was a span of 14 bases. CDR3 coding DNA: TGTGCTAGTGGTTTGGTCGATTTGGCGTTGGACAATGAGCAGTTCTTC. Protein: CASGLVDLALDNEQFF.

This clonotype was recorded at least ten times. The V and J genes are TRBV2 and TRBJ2-2, with TRBD2 as a possible D gene (7 bases). The CDR3 covers 17 residues. Trimming took 6 bases from V and 0 from J, leaving 17 bases between them. The germline V gene has CDR1 SNHLY and CDR2 FYNNEI. As DNA, the CDR3 is TGTGCCAGCAGGCCCCCTGGGGGGGCCCCGAACACCGGGGAGCTGTTTTTT. As protein: CASRPPGGAPNTGELFF.

This clonotype was seen at least ten times. This chain connects TRBV3-2 to TRBJ1-5. TRBV3-2 is described as a pseudogene. This CDR3 is 16 amino acids long. The CDR3 loop reads CASSQEPDYPQGPQHF. Written as DNA, the CDR3 is TGTGCCAGCAGCCAAGAACCGGACTACCCCCAGGGGCCCCAGCATTTT.

This clonotype was seen repeatedly, ten times or more. This sequence joins TRBV12-3 or TRBV12-4 and TRBJ1-1, with no clear D. The CDR3 covers 15 residues. Trimming cost V 1 base and J 0 bases, with 9 bases left between them. The CDR3 spells CASSLVRGLNTEAFF. CDR3 nucleotide sequence: TGTGCCAGCAGTTTAGTTAGAGGATTGAACACTGAAGCTTTCTTT.

This clonotype appeared many times. This chain joins TRBV6-2 or TRBV6-3 and TRBJ2-5; 11 bases are shared with TRBD1. The J segment lost 4 bases and the V segment lost 5 bases, leaving 9 bases of the junction unmatched. The CDR3 has 16 amino acids. Per germline, CDR1 MNHEY and CDR2 SVGEGT. Here the CDR3 DNA reads TGTGCCAGCAGTCCGGACAGGGGGCGAATCATAGAGACCCAGTACTTC. It yields the protein CASSPDRGRIIETQYF.

The J gene is TRBJ2-3, the V gene TRBV18, with TRBD1 as a possible D gene (5 bases). Germline-derived CDR1 and CDR2 are KGHSH and LQKENI. The V gene lost 6 bases and the J gene lost 4 bases, with 14 bases spanning the gap. The CDR3 runs to 14 residues. The chain's CDR3 is CASSRAGIADTQYF. The CDR3 region has the DNA TGTGCCAGCTCCCGGGCAGGGATTGCAGATACGCAGTATTTT.

This clonotype was observed many times. This sequence joins TRBV9 and TRBJ2-1; possibly TRBD2 for D (6 bases). In germline, CDR1 is SGDLS, CDR2 YYNGEE. The CDR3 length is 13 residues. With 4 bases removed from V and 9 bases from J, the gap between germline ends came to 14 bases. The CDR3 sequence: CASSSQGTFEQFF. The CDR3, as DNA: TGTGCCAGCAGCTCGCAAGGGACTTTTGAGCAGTTCTTC.

V usage is TRBV19 and J usage is TRBJ2-1; 11 bases agree with TRBD2. Germline V gives CDR1 LNHDA, CDR2 SQIVND (reference sequence). The trim removed 6 bases at V and 4 bases at J, leaving 11 bases unmatched. This CDR3 comprises 17 residues. The CDR3 reads CASSRTNLAGGYNEQFF. The CDR3 DNA reads as TGTGCCAGTAGCAGGACGAATCTAGCGGGGGGATACAATGAGCAGTTCTTC.